These 32 T cell receptor beta chains were sequenced from one sample in a study of spatial heterogeneity in lung cancer. TCRdb re-called the 5' RACE reads through MiXCR, storing one row per CDR3 protein. The sample includes about 42,000 distinct CDR3 sequences, nearly 7% of them seen just once. Described time point: sample taken at primary tumor resection. This material consisted of PBMCs, taken at surgery. The receptors come from a female donor with early-stage non-small cell lung cancer.

Turning to this clonotype: A much larger clone sits a single nucleotide away, making a read error possible. This chain uses TRBV5-1 with TRBJ1-5; D is uncertain. CDR3 length: 14 amino acids. CDR1 and CDR2 from the germline V gene are SGHRS and YFSETQ. Trimming shortened V by 1 base and J by 3 bases, and 8 bases separated the two germline ends. The chain's CDR3 is CASSLRADNQPQHF. The CDR3 nucleotides read TGCGCCAGCAGCTTGAGGGCTGACAATCAGCCCCAGCATTTT.

This clonotype was recorded at least ten times. The rearrangement joins TRBV28 to TRBJ1-1, with D hard to call. Germline CDR1 reads MDHEN; CDR2 reads SYDVKM. CDR3 length: 13 amino acids. The V end lost 3 bases, the J end lost 0 bases, and 5 bases lay between the germline ends. CDR3 nucleotides: TGTGCCAGCAGTTTCTGGGTGAACACTGAAGCTTTCTTT. Translated: CASSFWVNTEAFF.

The chain links TRBV7-9 to TRBJ2-1; 11 nucleotides agree with TRBD2. V dropped 4 bases and J dropped 5; count of bases not matched to a gene: 10. The V gene's germline CDR1 is SEHNR and CDR2 FQNEAQ (reference sequence). This CDR3 spans 17 amino acids. The CDR3 region has the DNA TGTGCCAGCAGCTCCCCGACTAGCGGGGCCGGAAACAATGAGCAGTTCTTC. Translation: CASSSPTSGAGNNEQFF.

The chain links TRBV6-2 or TRBV6-3 to TRBJ2-4; 10 bases agree with TRBD2. This CDR3 has 16 amino acids. Unmatched junction bases numbered 5, after V lost 4 bases and J lost 2 bases. In germline, CDR1 is MNHEY, CDR2 SVGEGT. The CDR3 DNA follows: TGTGCCAGCAGTTCCCCAGCGGGGGGGCCCAAAAACATTCAGTACTTC. Translation gives CASSSPAGGPKNIQYF.

Ten or more counts support this clonotype. V gene TRBV4-1 combines with J gene TRBJ1-6; 9 nucleotides agree with TRBD1. The V gene end was trimmed by 1 base and the J gene end by 2 bases; junction bases not matched to a gene: 6. Germline V gene lookup returns CDR1 MGHRA and CDR2 YSYEKL. The CDR3 runs 18 residues. The DNA for the CDR3 is TGCGCCAGCAGCCAAGTTCGGGGACAGGGACCCTATAATTCACCCCTCCACTTT. Protein: CASSQVRGQGPYNSPLHF.

This clonotype was counted between two and nine times. J is TRBJ2-7 and V is TRBV7-2; 9 bases are shared with TRBD1. The CDR3 runs to 14 residues. The V segment lost 6 bases and the J segment 9 bases; nucleotides outside the gene matches: 12. CDR1 SGHTA and CDR2 FQGNSA come from the germline V gene. DNA for the CDR3: TGTGCCAGCAGTCCCAACGCGGGACAGGGAGGGCAGTACTTC. Residues: CASSPNAGQGGQYF.

This clonotype was seen at least ten times. The rearrangement links TRBV7-9 to TRBJ2-2; D possibly corresponds to TRBD2 (6 bases). CDR3 size: 17 residues. Trimming shortened V by 1 base and J by 4 bases, and 16 bases separated the two germline ends. Per the germline V gene, CDR1 is SEHNR and CDR2 is FQNEAQ (reference sequence). In DNA form, the CDR3 reads TGTGCCAGCAGCTTAGTAGGAGGGAATGTCGGCACCGGGGAGCTGTTTTTT. Amino acid sequence: CASSLVGGNVGTGELFF.

Ten or more counts support this clonotype. The chain links TRBV5-1 to TRBJ2-1; TRBD1 is a possible D gene (6 bases). Germline V gives CDR1 SGHRS, CDR2 YFSETQ. V lost 0 bases and J lost 10, with 14 bases in between. The CDR3 covers 14 residues. The CDR3 sequence: CASSLDGDTVEQFF. CDR3 bases: TGCGCCAGCAGCTTGGACGGGGACACTGTAGAGCAGTTCTTC.

The table lists this clonotype with many counts. The CDR3 loop is CASTEGRVPPEAFF. In nucleotides, the CDR3 is TGTGCCAGCACCGAAGGCAGGGTGCCCCCTGAAGCTTTCTTT. This chain joins TRBV6-2 or TRBV6-3 and TRBJ1-1, with a possible D match to TRBD1 (5 bases). V shed 7 bases and J shed 6 bases, with 18 bases lying between them. The length of the CDR3 is 14 residues. Germline V lookup: CDR1 MNHEY, CDR2 SVGEGT.

This clonotype has a count of ten or more. The chain links TRBV20-1 to TRBJ2-7, with D hard to call. The ends were cut back, 3 bases at V and 5 bases at J, with 8 bases in the middle. This CDR3 has 11 residues. CDR1 and CDR2 from the germline V gene are DFQATT and SNEGSKA (reference sequence). CDR3 DNA: TGCAGTGCTAGGTTCGTGAACGAGCAGTACTTC. Translating it yields CSARFVNEQYF.

This clonotype was observed a few times. This chain links TRBV5-4 with TRBJ2-3; D possibly corresponds to TRBD2 (5 bases). Germline-derived CDR1 and CDR2 are SGHNT and YYREEE (reference sequence). The CDR3 is 16 residues long. Trimming pared 4 bases from V and 1 base from J, leaving 16 bases between. The CDR3 DNA reads TGTGCCAGCAGCGGAAACCTAGGGAGTGGCACAGATACGCAGTATTTT. It yields the protein CASSGNLGSGTDTQYF.

This clonotype was counted at least ten times. The V call is TRBV18, the J call TRBJ1-6, with 11 bases that match TRBD1. V shed 1 base and J 8 bases; nucleotides not matched to a gene: 7. Germline CDR1 and CDR2: KGHSH and LQKENI. The CDR3 is 17 amino acids. The CDR3: CASSPRGTGGYDSPLHF. CDR3 nucleotides: TGTGCCAGCTCACCACGGGGGACAGGGGGATATGATTCACCCCTCCACTTT.

This clonotype appeared many times. The J gene is TRBJ2-7, the V gene TRBV5-6, with D perhaps TRBD1 (6 bases). This CDR3 spans 14 amino acids. V gave up 4 bases and J gave up 6 bases, with 17 bases separating them. CDR1 SGHDT and CDR2 YYEEEE come from the germline V gene. CDR3 protein: CASSNQAGAFEQYF. CDR3 bases: TGTGCCAGCAGCAACCAAGCAGGGGCCTTCGAGCAGTACTTC.

The J gene is TRBJ1-1, the V gene TRBV28, with TRBD1 identical over 7 bases. J was trimmed by 1 base and V by 6 bases; bases with no gene match: 5. The germline V gene encodes CDR1 MDHEN and CDR2 SYDVKM. The CDR3 runs 14 residues. DNA for the CDR3: TGTGCCAGCAGCCACGGGGACAGGAACACTGAAGCTTTCTTT. It yields the protein CASSHGDRNTEAFF.

The gene calls are TRBV6-8 and TRBJ2-1; D gene ambiguous. The CDR3 has 15 residues. The V gene lost 8 bases and the J gene lost 6 bases, with 20 bases spanning the gap. In germline, CDR1 is MNHGY, CDR2 SAAAGT. Here the CDR3 DNA reads TGTGCCAGCCTTTCATCCCCGAGAAATCCCAATGAGCAGTTCTTC. Translating gives CASLSSPRNPNEQFF.

The chain couples TRBV20-1 to TRBJ2-7; D is perhaps TRBD1 (6 bases). The CDR3 covers 13 residues. Germline V gene sequence: CDR1 DFQATT, CDR2 SNEGSKA (reference sequence). V was cut by 1 base and J by 6 bases, with 13 bases left in between. For the CDR3, the DNA is TGCAGTGCTAGAGCGCCAGGGGTCTTCGAGCAGTACTTC. The encoded protein is CSARAPGVFEQYF.

This clonotype was found many times. CDR3 residues: CASSFRDTGELFF. CDR3 coding DNA: TGTGCCAGCAGTTTTAGGGACACCGGGGAGCTGTTTTTT. The rearrangement links TRBV27 to TRBJ2-2; D ambiguous. Germline loops: CDR1 MNHEY, CDR2 SMNVEV (reference sequence). CDR3 length equals 13 residues. V gave up 3 bases and J gave up 3 bases, with 5 bases separating them.

Many counts were recorded for this clonotype. The chain joins TRBV5-5 to TRBJ2-4; D perhaps matches TRBD1 (6 bases). Germline lookup yields CDR1 SGHKS and CDR2 YYEKEE (reference sequence). The CDR3 sequence is 16 residues long. Trimming took 7 bases from V and 0 from J, leaving 17 bases between them. The DNA of the CDR3 is TGTGCCAGCGTATTCAGGGGACCGCTAGCCAAAAACATTCAGTACTTC. Translated: CASVFRGPLAKNIQYF.

The chain recombines TRBV18 with TRBJ2-7; D is unclear. V gave up 3 bases and J gave up 2 bases, with 11 bases separating them. The CDR3 consists of 14 residues. The germline gives CDR1 KGHSH, CDR2 LQKENI. The CDR3 loop reads CASSPPRATYEQYF. In DNA form, the CDR3 reads TGTGCCAGCTCACCGCCTAGGGCGACCTACGAGCAGTACTTC.

This clonotype was observed at least ten times. CDR3 coding DNA: TGTGCCAGCAGTCTAGGGCAGGGGGCCTACAATGAGCAGTTCTTC. Its translation is CASSLGQGAYNEQFF. This chain uses TRBV2 with TRBJ2-1; 7 bases agree with TRBD1. The CDR3 is 15 amino acids. V lost 5 bases to trimming and J lost 2 bases; unmatched junction nucleotides: 6. Germline CDR1 is SNHLY and CDR2 is FYNNEI.

The rearrangement uses TRBV7-8 and TRBJ1-5; D unresolved. Germline V gives CDR1 SGHVS, CDR2 FQNEAQ. Trimming cost V 5 bases and J 7 bases, with 9 bases left between them. The CDR3 has 12 residues. CDR3 region: CASSLSPQPQHF. The DNA for the CDR3 is TGTGCCAGCAGCCTTAGCCCCCAGCCCCAGCATTTT.

The sample holds a few counts of this clonotype. The chain is built from TRBV20-1 and TRBJ2-3; no clear D gene. CDR1 DFQATT and CDR2 SNEGSKA come from the germline V gene (reference sequence). Trimming pared 3 bases from V and 4 bases from J, leaving 11 bases between. The CDR3 has 13 residues. CDR3 region: CSARPSGPDTQYF. In DNA form, the CDR3 reads TGCAGTGCTAGGCCTTCGGGTCCAGATACGCAGTATTTT.

This clonotype has more than one count but fewer than ten. The chain joins TRBV6-1 to TRBJ1-1; tentatively, D is TRBD1 (5 bases). This CDR3 region has 13 residues. The V gene's germline CDR1 is MNHNS and CDR2 SASEGT. V dropped 5 bases and J dropped 7 bases, with 14 bases sitting between them. Here the CDR3 reads CASSRRQQDEAFF. The DNA of the CDR3 is TGTGCCAGCAGTCGTAGACAGCAAGATGAAGCTTTCTTT.

This clonotype was seen only a few times. The chain couples TRBV28 to TRBJ2-5, with 7 bases identical to TRBD1. This CDR3 comprises 15 residues. The germline CDR1 and CDR2 sequences are MDHEN and SYDVKM. Trimming removed 5 bases from V and 4 bases from J; junction bases left unmatched: 10. The CDR3 region has the DNA TGTGCCAGCAGTCAGAGACAGGGTGGGGCAGAGACCCAGTACTTC. It yields the protein CASSQRQGGAETQYF.

This clonotype was detected many times. V is TRBV7-2 and J is TRBJ1-4; 7 bases are shared with TRBD1. This CDR3 region has 13 residues. The germline V gene has CDR1 SGHTA and CDR2 FQGNSA. V gave up 8 bases and J gave up 7 bases; unmatched junction bases: 7. The CDR3 spells CASSQGLGEKLFF. DNA for the CDR3: TGTGCCAGCTCACAGGGGTTAGGTGAAAAACTGTTTTTT.

The table lists this clonotype with many counts. This chain links TRBV5-1 with TRBJ2-5; 7 bases agree with TRBD1. V lost 0 bases, J lost 3 bases, and 5 bases stayed unmatched. CDR3 length: 15 amino acids. Germline V CDR1 and CDR2: SGHRS, YFSETQ. CDR3 sequence reads: CASSLARDRKETQYF. For the CDR3, the DNA is TGCGCCAGCAGCTTGGCACGGGACAGAAAAGAGACCCAGTACTTC.

Many counts were recorded for this clonotype. The V gene is TRBV12-3 or TRBV12-4, the J gene TRBJ1-2, with D tentatively TRBD1 (6 bases). The V and J ends lost 4 bases and 6 bases respectively, with 18 bases between them. The CDR3 runs to 15 residues. The CDR3 here is CASSSRNREYHGYTF. In DNA form, the CDR3 reads TGTGCCAGCAGTTCCCGAAACAGGGAATATCATGGCTACACCTTC.

The sample holds many counts of this clonotype. The chain joins TRBV5-1 to TRBJ2-3; 7 bases agree with TRBD1. The germline V gene encodes CDR1 SGHRS and CDR2 YFSETQ. The CDR3 runs to 14 residues. Trimming removed 2 bases from V and 4 bases from J; junction bases left unmatched: 4. CDR3 bases: TGCGCCAGCAGCTTAGGCCAGGGGGCAGATACGCAGTATTTT. The encoded protein is CASSLGQGADTQYF.

This clonotype showed up just a few times. This chain links TRBV28 with TRBJ2-5; D is unresolved. Germline V lookup: CDR1 MDHEN, CDR2 SYDVKM. V dropped 3 bases and J dropped 4 bases, with 12 bases sitting between them. This CDR3 spans 14 amino acids. The CDR3 here is CASSFSGPVETQYF. In DNA form, the CDR3 reads TGTGCCAGCAGTTTTTCCGGTCCCGTAGAGACCCAGTACTTC.

This clonotype was seen many times. V usage is TRBV12-3 or TRBV12-4 and J usage is TRBJ1-1; no definite D call. The ends were cut back, 6 bases at V and 10 bases at J, with 12 bases in the middle. This CDR3 is built from 11 residues. This chain's CDR3 is CASSRNWVAFF. The CDR3 coding sequence is TGTGCCAGCAGCCGCAATTGGGTAGCTTTCTTT.

The table lists this clonotype with many counts. CDR3 in amino acids: CSANPGLTRDEQYF. DNA of the CDR3: TGCAGTGCTAACCCGGGACTAACCCGCGACGAGCAGTACTTC. The V call is TRBV20-1, the J call TRBJ2-7, with TRBD2 matching over 7 bases. Germline CDR1 and CDR2: DFQATT and SNEGSKA (reference sequence). Unmatched junction bases numbered 11, after V lost 4 bases and J lost 5 bases. The CDR3 runs 14 residues.

The V gene is TRBV20-1, the J gene TRBJ1-1, with TRBD1 as a possible D gene (5 bases). The CDR3 is made up of 11 amino acids. V lost 2 bases and J 10 bases, leaving 11 bases between the germline ends. Germline assignment: CDR1 DFQATT and CDR2 SNEGSKA (reference sequence). CDR3 nucleotide sequence: TGCAGTGCTAGACGGGAGGGGTCAGCTTTCTTT. This sequence encodes CSARREGSAFF.